Presented here are 20 T cell receptor beta chains from one specimen sequenced in a study of T cells in Graves' hyperthyroidism and ophthalmopathy. The investigators amplified TCR beta CDR3 regions from RNA transcripts. The HTBI primer set served for first-round RT-PCR of the TCR CDR3. TCRdb independently ran MiXCR on the multiplex PCR reads; one entry per CDR3 protein. The table records around 55,000 distinct CDR3 sequences, roughly 50% of them present only once. The specimen was blood. These receptors all stem from a woman in her forties or fifties with Graves' ophthalmopathy.

The sample holds many counts of this clonotype. CDR3 protein: CASSFWGIANEKLFF. The DNA of the CDR3 is TGTGCCAGCAGCTTCTGGGGGATAGCTAATGAAAAACTGTTTTTT. This rearrangement joins TRBV5-5 to TRBJ1-4; the D gene is possibly TRBD1 (5 bases). The V gene lost 2 bases and the J gene lost 3 bases, with 11 bases spanning the gap. The CDR3 loop spans 15 amino acids. Germline CDR1 and CDR2: SGHKS and YYEKEE (reference sequence).

The chain carries TRBV19 and TRBJ2-1, with 13 nucleotides matching TRBD2. This CDR3 is 19 amino acids long. J lost 4 bases, V lost 3 bases, and 12 bases had no gene match. The V gene's germline CDR1 is LNHDA and CDR2 SQIVND (reference sequence). Written as DNA, the CDR3 is TGTGCCAGTAGTATCCGGACTAGCGGGAGCGTCTTTGCATACAATGAGCAGTTCTTC. Translated, it gives CASSIRTSGSVFAYNEQFF.

Many counts were recorded for this clonotype. The rearrangement links TRBV12-3 or TRBV12-4 to TRBJ2-3; the match to TRBD2 covers 12 bases. The CDR3 contains 17 residues. The V segment lost 4 bases and the J segment 2 bases; nucleotides outside the gene matches: 7. The CDR3 sequence is CASSSGTSGRNTDTQYF. DNA of the CDR3: TGTGCCAGCAGTTCAGGGACTAGCGGGCGAAACACAGATACGCAGTATTTT.

The table lists this clonotype with many counts. The chain uses TRBV7-9 and TRBJ1-5; D is possibly TRBD1 (5 bases). The V gene's germline CDR1 is SEHNR and CDR2 FQNEAQ (reference sequence). The CDR3 loop spans 14 amino acids. V gave up 0 bases and J gave up 4 bases, with 7 bases separating them. The CDR3 DNA is TGTGCCAGCAGCTTAGCGTCAGGGAATCAGCCCCAGCATTTT. Its protein is CASSLASGNQPQHF.

This chain connects TRBV7-8 to TRBJ2-5; weak D call: TRBD2 (6 bases). Germline CDR1 and CDR2: SGHVS and FQNEAQ. V lost 1 base to trimming and J lost 4 bases, with 13 bases between them. This CDR3 has 15 amino acids. This CDR3 is CASSLGSTAGETQYF. CDR3 DNA sequence: TGTGCCAGCAGCTTAGGCTCAACAGCGGGAGAGACCCAGTACTTC.

Worth noting for this clonotype: In this CDR3 the conserved last residue, phenylalanine or tryptophan, is missing, so a read error is likely. Because the CDR3's place on the DNA is in doubt, the DNA is left out and the CDR3 is given as listed by TCRdb. The genes are TRBV7-2 and TRBJ1-3. In germline, CDR1 is SGHTA, CDR2 FQGNSA. The CDR3 length equals 9 residues, ends included. The CDR3 reads CASSLVGLA.

The sample holds many counts of this clonotype. The V call is TRBV12-3 or TRBV12-4, the J call TRBJ1-1; weak D call: TRBD1 (5 bases). V was pared by 6 bases and J by 6 bases, with 17 bases between. The CDR3 totals 14 residues. CDR3 loop: CASSRTGRGSEAFF. The CDR3 DNA follows: TGTGCCAGCAGCAGGACCGGTCGGGGGTCTGAAGCTTTCTTT.

In DNA form, the CDR3 reads TGCGCCAGCAGCCGGAGGGGAGTGGGGACCAGGGAGCTGTTTTTT. Its protein is CASSRRGVGTRELFF. This chain joins TRBV4-1 and TRBJ2-2; D possibly corresponds to TRBD2 (6 bases). CDR3 size: 15 residues. The germline V gene has CDR1 MGHRA and CDR2 YSYEKL. Between the trimmed V and J ends, which lost 4 bases and 9 bases, there was a span of 18 bases.

This clonotype was seen repeatedly, ten times or more. The chain combines TRBV5-1 with TRBJ1-1; D possibly corresponds to TRBD1 (5 bases). CDR1 SGHRS and CDR2 YFSETQ come from the germline V gene. CDR3 length: 15 residues. Trimming removed 4 bases at V and 0 bases at J, with 13 bases between. Here the CDR3 DNA reads TGCGCCAGCAGCGGCGGCCAGGGAATGAACACTGAAGCTTTCTTT. It translates to CASSGGQGMNTEAFF. Together with reference TRBV5-1 and TRBJ1-1, the CDR3 gives the full variable domain: KAGVTQTPRYLIKTRGQQVTLSCSPISGHRSVSWYQQTPGQGLQFLFEYFSETQRNKGNFPGRFSGRQFSNSRSEMNVSTLELGDSALYLCASSGGQGMNTEAFFGQGTRLTVV.

This clonotype was detected ten times or more. V is TRBV28 and J is TRBJ2-7, with 8 bases identical to TRBD2. This CDR3 is 15 amino acids long. The ends lost 6 bases at V and 5 bases at J; junction bases unmatched: 12. Germline values: CDR1 MDHEN, CDR2 SYDVKM. The CDR3, as DNA: TGTGCCAGCAGGAGCCCACACAGCGGGAGCCACGAGCAGTACTTC. It specifies CASRSPHSGSHEQYF.

The genes are TRBV5-1 and TRBJ2-1; D possibly corresponds to TRBD1 (5 bases). Germline V gives CDR1 SGHRS, CDR2 YFSETQ. The CDR3 sequence is 12 residues long. V was pared by 2 bases and J by 12 bases, with 12 bases between. CDR3 nucleotides: TGCGCCAGCAGCTTAGACAGAGGTGGGCAGTTCTTC. As protein: CASSLDRGGQFF.

Points on this clonotype: Relative to the germline gene, one junction end is altered; a read error may explain this. The chain uses TRBV20-1 and TRBJ2-3, with a weak D call TRBD2 (6 bases). The CDR3 contains 16 residues. The germline V gene encodes CDR1 DFQATT and CDR2 SNEGSKA (reference sequence). CDR3 protein: CSARDLFSGSADMQYF. CDR3 sequence (DNA): TGCAGTGCTAGAGACCTCTTTAGCGGCAGCGCAGATATGCAGTATTTT.

V gene TRBV15 combines with J gene TRBJ1-4; D unresolved. The length of the CDR3 is 14 residues. V gave up 2 bases and J gave up 0 bases, with 4 bases separating them. Germline V gene lookup returns CDR1 LNHNV and CDR2 YYDKDF (reference sequence). CDR3 in amino acids: CATSRYATNEKLFF. Here the CDR3 DNA reads TGTGCCACCAGCAGATATGCAACTAATGAAAAACTGTTTTTT.

The CDR3 here is CASSRGYLLNEKLFF. CDR3 in DNA: TGTGCCAGCAGCCGCGGATATCTACTTAATGAAAAACTGTTTTTT. The chain recombines TRBV7-9 with TRBJ1-4, with no clear D. V was cut by 5 bases and J by 4 bases, with 14 bases left in between. CDR1 and CDR2 (germline): SEHNR, FQNEAQ (reference sequence). The CDR3 is 15 residues long.

Ten or more counts support this clonotype. This chain connects TRBV5-8 to TRBJ2-5; 9 bases map to TRBD2. The germline CDR1 and CDR2 sequences are SGHTS and YDEGEE. V dropped 4 bases and J dropped 5; count of bases not matched to a gene: 3. The CDR3 consists of 13 residues. This chain's CDR3 is CASSVAGEETQYF. CDR3 DNA sequence: TGTGCCAGCAGCGTAGCGGGAGAGGAGACCCAGTACTTC.

In its sample, this clonotype was seen many times. V and J are TRBV5-8 and TRBJ2-7, with 11 positions matching TRBD1. Germline CDR1 reads SGHTS; CDR2 reads YDEGEE. Trimming at V came to 7 bases and at J to 4 bases, leaving 16 bases not matched to a gene. This CDR3 comprises 17 residues. The CDR3, as DNA: TGTGCCAGCGCTGCTTTAGAACCGGGACAGGGGGGTTACGAGCAGTACTTC. It codes for CASAALEPGQGGYEQYF.

Note on this clonotype: At one end, the junction sequence differs from germline, possibly due to a read error. The rearrangement links TRBV5-1 to TRBJ1-5; D gene ambiguous. The CDR3 spans 15 residues. The germline CDR1 and CDR2 sequences are SGHRS and YFSETQ. The CDR3 loop is CVSSLDGDSNQPQHF. The CDR3 DNA reads as TGCGTCAGCAGCTTGGACGGGGATAGCAATCAGCCCCAGCATTTT.

In its sample, this clonotype ranks as medium-sized. The J gene is TRBJ1-6, the V gene TRBV10-1; D is uncertain. With 5 bases removed from V and 6 bases from J, the gap between germline ends came to 8 bases. CDR3 length: 13 residues. The germline gives CDR1 WNHNN, CDR2 SYGVQD (reference sequence). CDR3 coding DNA: TGCGCCAGCAGTCAAGGCCCTAATTCACCCCTCCACTTT. This translates into CASSQGPNSPLHF.

The chain links TRBV7-3 to TRBJ1-6, with D uncertain. Looked up from germline, CDR1 is SGHTA and CDR2 is FQGTGA. This CDR3 comprises 14 residues. V was pared by 1 base and J by 5 bases, with 6 bases between. The CDR3 sequence is CASSLRRNNSPLHF. The CDR3 DNA follows: TGTGCCAGCAGCTTAAGGAGGAATAATTCACCCCTCCACTTT.

The V and J genes are TRBV7-2 and TRBJ1-4, with D hard to call. This CDR3 is 14 amino acids long. Germline V gene data show CDR1 as SGHTA and CDR2 as FQGNSA. V gave up 10 bases and J gave up 3 bases, with 15 bases separating them. CDR3 loop: CATAAATANEKLFF. The CDR3 nucleotides are TGTGCCACCGCAGCGGCTACAGCTAATGAAAAACTGTTTTTT.